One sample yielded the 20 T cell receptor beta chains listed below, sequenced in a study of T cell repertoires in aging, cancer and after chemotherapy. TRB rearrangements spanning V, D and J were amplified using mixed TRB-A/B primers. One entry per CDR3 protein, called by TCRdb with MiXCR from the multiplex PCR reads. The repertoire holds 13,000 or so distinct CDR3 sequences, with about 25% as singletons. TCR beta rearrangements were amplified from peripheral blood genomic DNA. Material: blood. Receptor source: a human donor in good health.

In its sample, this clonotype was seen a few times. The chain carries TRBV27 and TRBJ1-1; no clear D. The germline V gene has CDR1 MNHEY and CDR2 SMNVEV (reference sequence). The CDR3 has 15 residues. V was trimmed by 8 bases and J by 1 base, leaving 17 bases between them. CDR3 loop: CASPYSGDPNTEAFF. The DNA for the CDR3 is TGTGCCAGCCCCTACTCCGGGGATCCGAACACTGAAGCTTTCTTT.

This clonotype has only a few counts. The CDR3 spells CASSPRLAGGRTDTQYF. The CDR3 region has the DNA TGTGCCAGCAGCCCTCGACTAGCGGGGGGGCGGACAGATACGCAGTATTTT. The chain has TRBV7-9 and TRBJ2-3; 14 nucleotides agree with TRBD2. CDR1 and CDR2 (germline): SEHNR, FQNEAQ (reference sequence). Trimming cost V 5 bases and J 3 bases; bases outside gene matches: 7. This CDR3 has 17 residues.

The CDR3 DNA reads as TGTGCCTCAAAGACAGGGACAGGGGGCTTGGAGACCCAGTACTTC. This encodes CASKTGTGGLETQYF. The rearrangement links TRBV12-3 or TRBV12-4 to TRBJ2-5; 12 nucleotides match TRBD1. The CDR3 covers 15 residues. The V segment lost 11 bases and the J segment 5 bases; nucleotides outside the gene matches: 12.

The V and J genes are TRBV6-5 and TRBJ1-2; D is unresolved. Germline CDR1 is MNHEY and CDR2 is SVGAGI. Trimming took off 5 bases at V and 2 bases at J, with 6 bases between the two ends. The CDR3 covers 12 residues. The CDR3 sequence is CASSKQNYGYTF. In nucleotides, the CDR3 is TGTGCCAGCAGTAAACAGAACTATGGCTACACCTTC.

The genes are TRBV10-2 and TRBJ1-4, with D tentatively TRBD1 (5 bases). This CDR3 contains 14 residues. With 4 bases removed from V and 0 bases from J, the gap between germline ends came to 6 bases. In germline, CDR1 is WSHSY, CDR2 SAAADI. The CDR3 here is CASSGTSTNEKLFF. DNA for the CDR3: TGCGCCAGCAGTGGGACATCAACTAATGAAAAACTGTTTTTT.

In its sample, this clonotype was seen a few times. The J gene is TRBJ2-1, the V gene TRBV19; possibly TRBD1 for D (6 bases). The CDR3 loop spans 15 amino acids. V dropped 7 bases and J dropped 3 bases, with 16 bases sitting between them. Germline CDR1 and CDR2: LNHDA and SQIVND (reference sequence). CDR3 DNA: TGTGCCAGTAAATCCACAGGGAGTAGCTACAATGAGCAGTTCTTC. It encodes CASKSTGSSYNEQFF.

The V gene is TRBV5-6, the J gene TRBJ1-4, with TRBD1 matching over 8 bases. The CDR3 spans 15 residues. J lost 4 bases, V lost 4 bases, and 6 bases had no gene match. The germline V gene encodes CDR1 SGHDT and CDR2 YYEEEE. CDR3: CASSHRDRINEKLFF. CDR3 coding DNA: TGTGCCAGCAGCCACCGGGACAGGATTAATGAAAAACTGTTTTTT.

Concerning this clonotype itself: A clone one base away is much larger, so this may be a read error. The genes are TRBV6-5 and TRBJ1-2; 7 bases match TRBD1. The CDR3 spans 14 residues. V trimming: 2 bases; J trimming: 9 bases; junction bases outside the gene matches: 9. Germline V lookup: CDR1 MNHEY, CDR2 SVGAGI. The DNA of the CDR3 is TGTGCCAGCAGTTACGATGGGACAGTCCCTCGCTACACCTTC. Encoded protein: CASSYDGTVPRYTF.

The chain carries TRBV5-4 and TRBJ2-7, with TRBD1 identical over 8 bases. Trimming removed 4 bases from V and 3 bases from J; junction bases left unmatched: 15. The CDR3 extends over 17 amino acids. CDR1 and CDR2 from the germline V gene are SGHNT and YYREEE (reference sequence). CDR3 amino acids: CASSAHIMDREFYEQYF. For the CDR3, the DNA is TGTGCCAGCAGCGCACACATTATGGACAGGGAGTTCTACGAGCAGTACTTC.

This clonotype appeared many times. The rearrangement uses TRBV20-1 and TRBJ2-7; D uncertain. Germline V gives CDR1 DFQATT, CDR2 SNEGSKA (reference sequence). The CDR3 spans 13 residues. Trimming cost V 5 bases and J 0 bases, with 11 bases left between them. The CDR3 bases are TGCAGTGCTCGTTACGGATCCTCCTACGAGCAGTACTTC. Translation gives CSARYGSSYEQYF.

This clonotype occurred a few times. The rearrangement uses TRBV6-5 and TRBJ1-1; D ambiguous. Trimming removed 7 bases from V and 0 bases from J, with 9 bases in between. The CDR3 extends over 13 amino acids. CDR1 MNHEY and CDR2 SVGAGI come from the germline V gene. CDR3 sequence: CASNPQLNTEAFF. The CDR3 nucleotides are TGTGCCAGCAACCCACAGCTGAACACTGAAGCTTTCTTT.

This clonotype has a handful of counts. In DNA form, the CDR3 reads TGTGCCACCCAAAGACAGGTTGAGACCCAGTACTTC. Residues: CATQRQVETQYF. This chain uses TRBV6-1 with TRBJ2-5, with a possible D match to TRBD1 (6 bases). The CDR3 loop spans 12 amino acids. Germline V gene data show CDR1 as MNHNS and CDR2 as SASEGT. V gave up 10 bases and J gave up 5 bases, with 14 bases separating them.

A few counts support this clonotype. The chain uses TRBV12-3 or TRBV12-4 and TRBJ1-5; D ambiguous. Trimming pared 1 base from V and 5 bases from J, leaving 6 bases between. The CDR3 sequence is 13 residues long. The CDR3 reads CASSLVGDQPQHF. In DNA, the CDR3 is TGTGCCAGCAGTTTAGTCGGGGATCAGCCCCAGCATTTT.

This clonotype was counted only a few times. CDR3 bases: TGTGCCAGCAGGAAAGACAGGGATAGCAATCAGCCCCAGCATTTT. Translated: CASRKDRDSNQPQHF. The V and J genes are TRBV6-5 and TRBJ1-5; 7 bases are a match to TRBD1. CDR3 length: 15 amino acids. V lost 6 bases and J lost 0; bases outside the gene matches: 5. Germline CDR1 is MNHEY and CDR2 is SVGAGI.

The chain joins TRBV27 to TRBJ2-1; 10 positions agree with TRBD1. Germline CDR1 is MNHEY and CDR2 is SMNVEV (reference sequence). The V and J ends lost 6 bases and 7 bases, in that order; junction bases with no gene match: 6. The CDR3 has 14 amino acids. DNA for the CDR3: TGTGCCAGCAGGCGACAGGGGGCGGGTAATGAGCAGTTCTTC. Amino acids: CASRRQGAGNEQFF.

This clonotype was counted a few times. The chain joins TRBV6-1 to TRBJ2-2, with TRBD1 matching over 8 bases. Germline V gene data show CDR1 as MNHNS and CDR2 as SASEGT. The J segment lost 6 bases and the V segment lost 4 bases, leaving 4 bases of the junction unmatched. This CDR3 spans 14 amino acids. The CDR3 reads CASSARTGPGELFF. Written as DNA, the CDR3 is TGTGCCAGCAGTGCCCGGACAGGGCCCGGGGAGCTGTTTTTT.

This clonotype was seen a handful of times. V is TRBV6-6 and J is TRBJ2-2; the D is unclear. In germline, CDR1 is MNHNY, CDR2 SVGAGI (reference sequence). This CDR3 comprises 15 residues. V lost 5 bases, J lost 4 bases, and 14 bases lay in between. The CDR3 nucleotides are TGTGCCAGCAGTGAGCTTGCTAGTGGCACCGGGGAGCTGTTTTTT. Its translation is CASSELASGTGELFF.

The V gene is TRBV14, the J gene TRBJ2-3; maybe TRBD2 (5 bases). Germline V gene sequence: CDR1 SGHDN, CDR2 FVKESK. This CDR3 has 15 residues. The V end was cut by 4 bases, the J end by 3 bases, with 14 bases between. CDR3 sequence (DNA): TGTGCCAGCAGCCTCATTTCGGGGTTTACAGATACGCAGTATTTT. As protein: CASSLISGFTDTQYF.

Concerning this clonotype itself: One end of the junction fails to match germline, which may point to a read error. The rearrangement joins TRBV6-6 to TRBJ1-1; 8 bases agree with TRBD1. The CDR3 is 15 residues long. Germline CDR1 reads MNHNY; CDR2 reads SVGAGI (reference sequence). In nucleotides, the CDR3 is TGCGCCAGCTCCGGGACAGGAGCCATTAACACTGAAGCTTTCTTT. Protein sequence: CASSGTGAINTEAFF.

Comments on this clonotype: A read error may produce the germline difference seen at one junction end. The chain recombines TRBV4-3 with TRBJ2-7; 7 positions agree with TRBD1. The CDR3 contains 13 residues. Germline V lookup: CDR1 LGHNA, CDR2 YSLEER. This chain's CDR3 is CASSQTGRYEQYF. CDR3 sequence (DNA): TGTGCCAGCAGCCAGACAGGGCGCTACGAGCAGTACTTC.